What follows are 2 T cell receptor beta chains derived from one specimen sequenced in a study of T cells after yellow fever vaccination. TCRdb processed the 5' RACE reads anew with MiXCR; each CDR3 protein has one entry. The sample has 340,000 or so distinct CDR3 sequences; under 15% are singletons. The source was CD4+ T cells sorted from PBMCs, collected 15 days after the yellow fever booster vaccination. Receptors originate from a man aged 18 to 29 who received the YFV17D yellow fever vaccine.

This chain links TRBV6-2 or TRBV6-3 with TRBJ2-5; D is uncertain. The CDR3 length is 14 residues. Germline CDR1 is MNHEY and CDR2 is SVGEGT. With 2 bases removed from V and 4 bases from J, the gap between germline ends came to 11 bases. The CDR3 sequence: CASSYAALTETQYF. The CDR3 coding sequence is TGTGCCAGCAGTTACGCTGCACTTACAGAGACCCAGTACTTC.

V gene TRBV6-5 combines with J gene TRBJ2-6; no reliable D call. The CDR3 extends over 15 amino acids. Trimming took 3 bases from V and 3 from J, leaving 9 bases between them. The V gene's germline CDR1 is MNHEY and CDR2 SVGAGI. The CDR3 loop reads CASSYSSGGANVLTF. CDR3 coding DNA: TGTGCCAGCAGTTATAGTTCAGGTGGGGCCAACGTCCTGACTTTC.